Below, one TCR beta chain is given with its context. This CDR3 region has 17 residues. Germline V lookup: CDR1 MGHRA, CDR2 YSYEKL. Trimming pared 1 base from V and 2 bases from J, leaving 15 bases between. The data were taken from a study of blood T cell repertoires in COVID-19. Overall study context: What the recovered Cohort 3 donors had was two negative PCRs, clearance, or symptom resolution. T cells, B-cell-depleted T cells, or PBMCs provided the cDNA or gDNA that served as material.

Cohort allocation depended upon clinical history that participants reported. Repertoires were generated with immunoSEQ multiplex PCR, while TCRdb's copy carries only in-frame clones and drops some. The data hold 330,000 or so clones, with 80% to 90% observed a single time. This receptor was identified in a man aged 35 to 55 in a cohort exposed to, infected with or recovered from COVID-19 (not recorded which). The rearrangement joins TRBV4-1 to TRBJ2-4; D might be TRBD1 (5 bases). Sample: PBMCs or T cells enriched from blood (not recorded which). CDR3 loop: CASSQVWQGITKNIQYF. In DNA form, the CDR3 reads TGCGCCAGCAGCCAAGTCTGGCAGGGAATCACCAAAAACATTCAGTACTTC.